This TCR beta chain was identified during a study of T cells in Graves' hyperthyroidism and ophthalmopathy. Amplification of TCR beta CDR3 regions was performed using RNA transcripts as template. An initial round of RT-PCR targeting the TCR CDR3 relied on the HTBI primer set. Using its own MiXCR run on the multiplex PCR reads, TCRdb lists one record per CDR3 protein. The top ten hold around 28% of the sample, which has approximately 400,000 distinct CDR3 sequences, around 15% seen once. The germline V and J ends were trimmed by 4 bases and 0 bases, with 12 bases remaining between them. The CDR3 is made up of 15 amino acids. Germline CDR1 reads SGHRS; CDR2 reads YFSETQ. Whole-study findings and limits: In validation, the model predicted ophthalmopathy. These predictions came a median roughly 6 months before onset.

This clonotype has a handful of counts. Antigen specificity is unknown. The chain combines TRBV5-1 with TRBJ2-3; either TRBD1 or TRBD2 may fit D (5 bases each). The receptor comes from a man in his fifties with Graves' ophthalmopathy. The sequenced material came from blood. For the CDR3, the DNA is TGCGCCAGCAGCACTCGTGGGGGAAGCACAGATACGCAGTATTTT. Translating gives CASSTRGGSTDTQYF.